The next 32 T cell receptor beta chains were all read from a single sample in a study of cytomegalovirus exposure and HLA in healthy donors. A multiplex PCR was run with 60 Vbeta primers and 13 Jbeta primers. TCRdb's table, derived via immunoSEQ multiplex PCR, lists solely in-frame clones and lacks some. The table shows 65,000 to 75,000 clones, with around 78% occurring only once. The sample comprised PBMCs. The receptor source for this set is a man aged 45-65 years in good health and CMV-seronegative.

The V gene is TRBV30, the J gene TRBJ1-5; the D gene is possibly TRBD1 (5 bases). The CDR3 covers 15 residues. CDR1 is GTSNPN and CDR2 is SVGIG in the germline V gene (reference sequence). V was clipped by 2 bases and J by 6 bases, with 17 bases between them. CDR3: CAWSFSGTWGQPQHF. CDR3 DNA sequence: TGTGCCTGGAGTTTCTCCGGGACTTGGGGTCAGCCCCAGCATTTT.

Here the CDR3 DNA reads TGCGCCAGCGGTAGGGGGCGCGGTGAAAAACTGTTTTTT. Translated, it gives CASGRGRGEKLFF. The V gene is TRBV5-1, the J gene TRBJ1-4, with 7 bases that match TRBD1. J was trimmed by 7 bases and V by 7 bases; bases with no gene match: 7. The CDR3 has 13 amino acids. Germline CDR1 is SGHRS and CDR2 is YFSETQ. Full variable domain (outside the CDR3, taken from reference TRBV5-1 and TRBJ1-4): KAGVTQTPRYLIKTRGQQVTLSCSPISGHRSVSWYQQTPGQGLQFLFEYFSETQRNKGNFPGRFSGRQFSNSRSEMNVSTLELGDSALYLCASGRGRGEKLFFGSGTQLSVL.

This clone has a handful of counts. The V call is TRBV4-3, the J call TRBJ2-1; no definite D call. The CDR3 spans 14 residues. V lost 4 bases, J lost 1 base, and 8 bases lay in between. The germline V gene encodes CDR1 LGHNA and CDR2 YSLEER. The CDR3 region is CASSRDPSYNEQFF. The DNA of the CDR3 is TGCGCCAGCAGCCGAGACCCTTCCTACAATGAGCAGTTCTTC.

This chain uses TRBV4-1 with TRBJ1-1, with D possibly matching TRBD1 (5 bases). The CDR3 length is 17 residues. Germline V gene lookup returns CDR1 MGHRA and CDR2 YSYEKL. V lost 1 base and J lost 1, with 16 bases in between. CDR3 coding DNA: TGCGCCAGCAGCCAAGGCATCCAAAGGGGAAAGAACACTGAAGCTTTCTTT. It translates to CASSQGIQRGKNTEAFF.

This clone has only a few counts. The CDR3 DNA is TGCGCCAGCAGTGGACAGGGTAGGGGGTACAATGAGCAGTTCTTC. It translates to CASSGQGRGYNEQFF. V usage is TRBV10-1 and J usage is TRBJ2-1, with 7 bases fitting TRBD1. The CDR3 spans 15 residues. The V and J ends lost 4 bases and 4 bases, in that order; junction bases with no gene match: 7. Germline V gene data show CDR1 as WNHNN and CDR2 as SYGVQD (reference sequence).

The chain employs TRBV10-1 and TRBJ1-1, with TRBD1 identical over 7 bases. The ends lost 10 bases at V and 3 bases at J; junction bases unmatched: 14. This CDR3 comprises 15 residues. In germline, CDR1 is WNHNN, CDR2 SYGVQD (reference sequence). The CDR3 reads CATSDSGQAHTEAFF. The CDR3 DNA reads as TGCGCCACCTCAGACTCCGGACAGGCGCACACTGAAGCTTTCTTT.

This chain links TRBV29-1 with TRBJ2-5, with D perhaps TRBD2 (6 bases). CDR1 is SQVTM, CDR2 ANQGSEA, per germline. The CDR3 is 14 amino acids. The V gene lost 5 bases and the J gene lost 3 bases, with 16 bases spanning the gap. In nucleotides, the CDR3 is TGCAGCGTTTTACCTCCGGGGGTAAAAGAGACCCAGTACTTC. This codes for CSVLPPGVKETQYF.

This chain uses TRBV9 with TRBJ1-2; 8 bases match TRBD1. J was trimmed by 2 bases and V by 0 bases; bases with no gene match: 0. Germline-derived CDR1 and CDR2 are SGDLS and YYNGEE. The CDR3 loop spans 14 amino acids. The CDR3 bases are TGTGCCAGCAGCGTAGACAGGGGGAACTATGGCTACACCTTC. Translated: CASSVDRGNYGYTF.

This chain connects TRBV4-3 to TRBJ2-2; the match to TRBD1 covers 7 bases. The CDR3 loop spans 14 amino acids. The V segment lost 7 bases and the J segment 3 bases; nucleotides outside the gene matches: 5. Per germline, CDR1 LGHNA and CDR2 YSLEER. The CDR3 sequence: CASTDDRDTGELFF. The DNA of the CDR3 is TGCGCCAGCACCGATGACAGGGACACCGGGGAGCTGTTTTTT.

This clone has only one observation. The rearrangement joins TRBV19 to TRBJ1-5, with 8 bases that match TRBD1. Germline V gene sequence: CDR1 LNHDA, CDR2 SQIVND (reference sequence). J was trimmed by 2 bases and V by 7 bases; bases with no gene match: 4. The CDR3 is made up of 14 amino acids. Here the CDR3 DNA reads TGTGCCAGTACAGGGGGCTTGGGCAATCAGCCCCAGCATTTT. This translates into CASTGGLGNQPQHF. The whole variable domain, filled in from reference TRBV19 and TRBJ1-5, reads DGGITQSPKYLFRKEGQNVTLSCEQNLNHDAMYWYRQDPGQGLRLIYYSQIVNDFQKGDIAEGYSVSREKKESFPLTVTSAQKNPTAFYLCASTGGLGNQPQHFGDGTRLSIL.

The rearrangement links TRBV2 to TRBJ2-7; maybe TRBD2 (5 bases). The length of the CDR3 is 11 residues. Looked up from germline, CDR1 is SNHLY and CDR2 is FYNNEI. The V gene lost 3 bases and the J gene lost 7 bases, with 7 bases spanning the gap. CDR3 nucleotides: TGTGCCAGCAGTGAGCGAGGGGAGCAGTACTTC. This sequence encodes CASSERGEQYF. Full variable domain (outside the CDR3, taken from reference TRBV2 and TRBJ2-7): EPEVTQTPSHQVTQMGQEVILRCVPISNHLYFYWYRQILGQKVEFLVSFYNNEISEKSEIFDDQFSVERPDGSNFTLKIRSTKLEDSAMYFCASSERGEQYFGPGTRLTVT.

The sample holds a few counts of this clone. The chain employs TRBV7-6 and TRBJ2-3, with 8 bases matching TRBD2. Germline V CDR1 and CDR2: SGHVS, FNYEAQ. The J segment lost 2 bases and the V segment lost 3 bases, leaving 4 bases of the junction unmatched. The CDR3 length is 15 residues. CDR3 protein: CASSLSSGVTDTQYF. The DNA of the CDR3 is TGTGCCAGCAGCTTGAGTAGCGGGGTCACAGATACGCAGTATTTT.

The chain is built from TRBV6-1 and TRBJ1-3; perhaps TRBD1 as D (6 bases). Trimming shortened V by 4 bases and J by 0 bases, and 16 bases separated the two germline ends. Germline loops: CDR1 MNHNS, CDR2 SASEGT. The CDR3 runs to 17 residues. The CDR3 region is CASSVSHRAYSGNTIYF. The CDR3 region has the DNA TGTGCCAGCAGTGTTTCCCACAGGGCCTACTCTGGAAACACCATATATTTT.

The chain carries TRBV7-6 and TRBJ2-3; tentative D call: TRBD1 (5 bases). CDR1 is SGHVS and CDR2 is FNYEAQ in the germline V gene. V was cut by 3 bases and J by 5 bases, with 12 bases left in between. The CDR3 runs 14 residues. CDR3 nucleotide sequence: TGTGCCAGCAGCTTTACAGGAGACTTAGATACGCAGTATTTT. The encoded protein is CASSFTGDLDTQYF.

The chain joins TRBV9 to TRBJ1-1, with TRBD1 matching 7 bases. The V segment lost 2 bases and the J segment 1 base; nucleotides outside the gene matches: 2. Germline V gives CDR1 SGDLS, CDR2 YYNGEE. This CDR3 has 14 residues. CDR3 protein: CASSVGTANTEAFF. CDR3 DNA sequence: TGTGCCAGCAGCGTGGGGACAGCGAACACTGAAGCTTTCTTT.

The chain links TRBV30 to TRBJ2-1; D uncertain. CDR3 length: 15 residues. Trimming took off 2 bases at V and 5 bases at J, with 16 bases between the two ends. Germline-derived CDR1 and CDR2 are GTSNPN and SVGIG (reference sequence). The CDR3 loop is CAWSKKYSTNNEQFF. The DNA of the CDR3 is TGTGCCTGGAGTAAAAAATACTCTACTAACAATGAGCAGTTCTTC.

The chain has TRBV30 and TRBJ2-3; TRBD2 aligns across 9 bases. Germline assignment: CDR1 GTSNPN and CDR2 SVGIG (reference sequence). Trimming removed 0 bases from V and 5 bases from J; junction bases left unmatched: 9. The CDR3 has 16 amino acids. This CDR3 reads CAWSVGGSGRLDTQYF. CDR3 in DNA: TGTGCCTGGAGTGTAGGTGGTAGCGGGAGATTAGATACGCAGTATTTT.

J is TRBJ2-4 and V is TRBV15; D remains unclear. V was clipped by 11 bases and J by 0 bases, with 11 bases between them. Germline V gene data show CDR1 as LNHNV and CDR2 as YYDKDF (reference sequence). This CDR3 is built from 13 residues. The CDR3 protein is CAPQVKAKNIQYF. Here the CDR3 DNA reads TGTGCCCCCCAGGTAAAAGCCAAAAACATTCAGTACTTC.

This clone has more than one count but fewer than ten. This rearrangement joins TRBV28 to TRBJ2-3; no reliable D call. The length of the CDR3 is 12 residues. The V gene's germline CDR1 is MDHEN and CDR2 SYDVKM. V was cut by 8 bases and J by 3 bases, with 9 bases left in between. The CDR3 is CASEERTDTQYF. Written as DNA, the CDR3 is TGTGCCAGCGAGGAGAGGACAGATACGCAGTATTTT. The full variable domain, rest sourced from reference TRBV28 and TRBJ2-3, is DVKVTQSSRYLVKRTGEKVFLECVQDMDHENMFWYRQDPGLGLRLIYFSYDVKMKEKGDIPEGYSVSREKKERFSLILESASTNQTSMYLCASEERTDTQYFGPGTRLTVL.

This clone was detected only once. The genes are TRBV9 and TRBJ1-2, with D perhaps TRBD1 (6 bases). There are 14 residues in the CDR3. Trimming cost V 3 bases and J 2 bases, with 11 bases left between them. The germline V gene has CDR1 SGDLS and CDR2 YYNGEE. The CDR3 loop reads CASSGTAPNYGYTF. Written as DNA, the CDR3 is TGTGCCAGCAGCGGGACAGCACCGAACTATGGCTACACCTTC. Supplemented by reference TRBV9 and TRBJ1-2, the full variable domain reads DSGVTQTPKHLITATGQRVTLRCSPRSGDLSVYWYQQSLDQGLQFLIQYYNGEERAKGNILERFSAQQFPDLHSELNLSSLELGDSALYFCASSGTAPNYGYTFGSGTRLTVV.

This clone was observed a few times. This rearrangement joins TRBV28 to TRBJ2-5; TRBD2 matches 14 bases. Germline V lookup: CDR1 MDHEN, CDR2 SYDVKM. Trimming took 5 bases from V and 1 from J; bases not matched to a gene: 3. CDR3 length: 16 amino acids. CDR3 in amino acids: CASSLGLAGGQETQYF. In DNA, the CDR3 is TGTGCCAGCAGTCTCGGACTAGCGGGGGGCCAAGAGACCCAGTACTTC.

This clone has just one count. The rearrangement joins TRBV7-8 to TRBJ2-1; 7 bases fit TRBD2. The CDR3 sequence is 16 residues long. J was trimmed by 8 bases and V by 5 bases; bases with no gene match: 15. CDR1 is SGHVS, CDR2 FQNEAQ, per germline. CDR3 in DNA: TGTGCCAGCAGCCCCCGGGTTGGACGGGAGGAGGATGAGCAGTTCTTC. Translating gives CASSPRVGREEDEQFF. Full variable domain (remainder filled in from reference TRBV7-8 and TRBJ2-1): GAGVSQSPRYKVAKRGQDVALRCDPISGHVSLFWYQQALGQGPEFLTYFQNEAQLDKSGLPSDRFFAERPEGSVSTLKIQRTQQEDSAVYLCASSPRVGREEDEQFFGPGTRLTVL.

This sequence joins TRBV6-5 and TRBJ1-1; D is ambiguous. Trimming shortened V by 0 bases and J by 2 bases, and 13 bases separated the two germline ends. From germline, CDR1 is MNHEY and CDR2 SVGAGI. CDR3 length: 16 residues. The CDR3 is CASSYSTSGSNTEAFF. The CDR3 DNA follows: TGTGCCAGCAGTTACTCGACGAGCGGGTCTAACACTGAAGCTTTCTTT.

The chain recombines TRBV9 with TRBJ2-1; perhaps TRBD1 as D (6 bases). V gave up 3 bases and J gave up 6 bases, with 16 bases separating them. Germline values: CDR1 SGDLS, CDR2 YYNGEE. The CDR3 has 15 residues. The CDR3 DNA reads TGTGCCAGCAGCGCCCCGGGACATGCCACCAATGAGCAGTTCTTC. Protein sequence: CASSAPGHATNEQFF.

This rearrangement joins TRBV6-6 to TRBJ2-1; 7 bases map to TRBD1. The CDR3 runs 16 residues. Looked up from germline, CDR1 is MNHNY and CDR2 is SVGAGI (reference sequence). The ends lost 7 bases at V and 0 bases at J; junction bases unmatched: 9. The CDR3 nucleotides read TGTGCCAGCATCCCCACCCAGGGGGTCTCCTACAATGAGCAGTTCTTC. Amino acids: CASIPTQGVSYNEQFF.

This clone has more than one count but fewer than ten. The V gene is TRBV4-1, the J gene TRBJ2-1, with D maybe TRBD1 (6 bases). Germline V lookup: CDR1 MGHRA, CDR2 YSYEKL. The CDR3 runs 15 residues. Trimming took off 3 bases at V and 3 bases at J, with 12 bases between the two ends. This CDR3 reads CASSQVLQGYNEQFF. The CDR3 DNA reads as TGCGCCAGCAGCCAGGTTCTACAGGGCTACAATGAGCAGTTCTTC.

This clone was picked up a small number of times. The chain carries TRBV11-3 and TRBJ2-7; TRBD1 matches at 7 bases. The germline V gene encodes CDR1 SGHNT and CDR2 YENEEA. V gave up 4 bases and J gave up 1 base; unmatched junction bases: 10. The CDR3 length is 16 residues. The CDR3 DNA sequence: TGTGCCAGCAGCTCAACGGGACAGCACGGGTCCTACGAGCAGTACTTC. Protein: CASSSTGQHGSYEQYF.

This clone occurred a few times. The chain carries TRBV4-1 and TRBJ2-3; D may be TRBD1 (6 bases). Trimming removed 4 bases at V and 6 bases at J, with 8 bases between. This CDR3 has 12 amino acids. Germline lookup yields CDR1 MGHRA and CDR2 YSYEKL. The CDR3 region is CASSPRGDTQYF. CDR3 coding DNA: TGCGCCAGCAGCCCTAGGGGGGATACGCAGTATTTT.

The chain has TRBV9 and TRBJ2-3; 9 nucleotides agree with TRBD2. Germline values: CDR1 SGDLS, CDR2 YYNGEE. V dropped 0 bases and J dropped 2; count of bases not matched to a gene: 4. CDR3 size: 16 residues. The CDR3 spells CASSVGASGITDTQYF. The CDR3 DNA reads TGTGCCAGCAGCGTAGGGGCTAGCGGGATCACAGATACGCAGTATTTT.

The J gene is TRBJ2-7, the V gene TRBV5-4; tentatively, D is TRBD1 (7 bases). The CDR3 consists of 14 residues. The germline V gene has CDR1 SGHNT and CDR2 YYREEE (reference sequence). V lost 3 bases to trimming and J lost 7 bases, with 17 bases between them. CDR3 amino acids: CASSSTGRGREQYF. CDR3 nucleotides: TGTGCCAGCAGCTCGACAGGGCGGGGTAGAGAGCAGTACTTC.

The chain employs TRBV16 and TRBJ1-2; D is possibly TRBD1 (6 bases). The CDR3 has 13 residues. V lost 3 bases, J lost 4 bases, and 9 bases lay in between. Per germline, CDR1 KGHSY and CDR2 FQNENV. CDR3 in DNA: TGTGCCAGCAGCCAGGGGGCGAGCTATGGCTACACCTTC. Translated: CASSQGASYGYTF.

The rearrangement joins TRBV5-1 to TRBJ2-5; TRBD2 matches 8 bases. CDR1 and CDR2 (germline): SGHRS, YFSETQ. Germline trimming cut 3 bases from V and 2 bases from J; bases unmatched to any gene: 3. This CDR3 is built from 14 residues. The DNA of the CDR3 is TGCGCCAGCAGCTCTTCTAGCGGGCAAGAGACCCAGTACTTC. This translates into CASSSSSGQETQYF.